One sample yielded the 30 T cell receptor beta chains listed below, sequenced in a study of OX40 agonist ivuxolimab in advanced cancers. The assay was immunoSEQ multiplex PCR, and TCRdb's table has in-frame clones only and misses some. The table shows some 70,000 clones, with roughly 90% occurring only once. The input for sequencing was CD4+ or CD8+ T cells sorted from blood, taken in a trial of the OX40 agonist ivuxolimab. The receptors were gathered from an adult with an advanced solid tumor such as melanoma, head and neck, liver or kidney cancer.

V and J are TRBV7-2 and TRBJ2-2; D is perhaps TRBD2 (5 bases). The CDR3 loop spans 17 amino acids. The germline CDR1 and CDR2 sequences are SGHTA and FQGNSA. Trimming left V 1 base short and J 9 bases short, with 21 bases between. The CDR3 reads CASSLVESGIRRRELFF. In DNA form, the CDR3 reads TGTGCCAGCAGCTTAGTAGAATCGGGGATTCGAAGGCGGGAGCTGTTTTTT.

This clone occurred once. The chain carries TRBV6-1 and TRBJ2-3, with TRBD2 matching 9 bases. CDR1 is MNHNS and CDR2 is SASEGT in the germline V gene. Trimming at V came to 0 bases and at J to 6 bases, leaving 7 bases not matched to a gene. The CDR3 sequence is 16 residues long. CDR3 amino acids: CASSEALAGRGDTQYF. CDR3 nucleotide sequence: TGTGCCAGCAGTGAAGCGCTAGCGGGAAGGGGGGATACGCAGTATTTT.

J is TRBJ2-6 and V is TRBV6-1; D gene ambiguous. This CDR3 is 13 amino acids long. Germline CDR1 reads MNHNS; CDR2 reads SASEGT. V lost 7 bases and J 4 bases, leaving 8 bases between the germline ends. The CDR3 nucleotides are TGTGCCAGCACCACTCCCGGGGCCAACGTCCTGACTTTC. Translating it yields CASTTPGANVLTF.

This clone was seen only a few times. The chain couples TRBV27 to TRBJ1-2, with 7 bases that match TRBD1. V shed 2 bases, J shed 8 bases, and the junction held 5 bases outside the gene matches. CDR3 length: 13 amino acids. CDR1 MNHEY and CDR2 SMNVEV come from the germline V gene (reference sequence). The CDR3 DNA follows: TGTGCCAGCAGTTTAAAGGGGGCGAGGGGCTACACCTTC. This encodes CASSLKGARGYTF.

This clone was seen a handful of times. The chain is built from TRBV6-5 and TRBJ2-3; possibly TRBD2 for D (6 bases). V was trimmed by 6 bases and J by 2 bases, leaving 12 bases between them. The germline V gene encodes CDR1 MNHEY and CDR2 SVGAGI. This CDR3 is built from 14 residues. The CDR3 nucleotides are TGTGCCAGCAGCCGCGGGGTCCACACAGATACGCAGTATTTT. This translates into CASSRGVHTDTQYF.

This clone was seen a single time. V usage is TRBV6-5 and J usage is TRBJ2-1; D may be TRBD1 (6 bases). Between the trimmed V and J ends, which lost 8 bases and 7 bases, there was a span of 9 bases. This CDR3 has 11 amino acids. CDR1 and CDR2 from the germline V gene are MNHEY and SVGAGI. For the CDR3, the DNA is TGTGCCAGCGCCAGGGGTAATGAGCAGTTCTTC. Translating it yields CASARGNEQFF.

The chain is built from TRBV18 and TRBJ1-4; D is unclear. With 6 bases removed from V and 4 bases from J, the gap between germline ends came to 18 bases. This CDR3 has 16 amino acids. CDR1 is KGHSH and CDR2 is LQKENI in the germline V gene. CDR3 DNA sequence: TGTGCCAGCTCTGGACCAGTGGGAAAACTTAATGAAAAACTGTTTTTT. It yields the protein CASSGPVGKLNEKLFF.

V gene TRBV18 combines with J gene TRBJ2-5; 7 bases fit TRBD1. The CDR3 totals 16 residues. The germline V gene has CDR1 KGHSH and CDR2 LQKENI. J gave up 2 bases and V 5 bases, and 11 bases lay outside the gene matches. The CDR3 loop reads CASSTGLGTVQETQYF. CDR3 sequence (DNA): TGTGCCAGCTCAACCGGCCTTGGGACAGTACAAGAGACCCAGTACTTC. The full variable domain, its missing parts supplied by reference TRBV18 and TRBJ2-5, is NAGVMQNPRHLVRRRGQEARLRCSPMKGHSHVYWYRQLPEEGLKFMVYLQKENIIDESGMPKERFSAEFPKEGPSILRIQQVVRGDSAAYFCASSTGLGTVQETQYFGPGTRLLVL.

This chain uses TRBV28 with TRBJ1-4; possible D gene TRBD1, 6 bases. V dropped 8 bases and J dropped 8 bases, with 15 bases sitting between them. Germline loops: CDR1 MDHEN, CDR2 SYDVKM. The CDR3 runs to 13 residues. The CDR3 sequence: CASGGAGEEKLFF. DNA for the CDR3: TGTGCCAGCGGTGGGGCAGGGGAGGAAAAACTGTTTTTT.

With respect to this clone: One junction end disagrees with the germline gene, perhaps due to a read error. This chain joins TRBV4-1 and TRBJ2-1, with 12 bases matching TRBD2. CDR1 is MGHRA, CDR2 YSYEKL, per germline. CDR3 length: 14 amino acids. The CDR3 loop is CASSQDETSGSKIF. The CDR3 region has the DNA TGCGCCAGCAGCCAAGATGAGACTAGCGGGAGTAAGATCTTC.

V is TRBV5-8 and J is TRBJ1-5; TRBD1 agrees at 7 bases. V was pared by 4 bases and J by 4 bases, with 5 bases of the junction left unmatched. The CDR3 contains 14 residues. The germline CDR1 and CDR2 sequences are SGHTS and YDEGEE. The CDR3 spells CASSNRDRNQPQHF. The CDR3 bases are TGTGCCAGCAGCAACCGGGACAGAAATCAGCCCCAGCATTTT.

Written as DNA, the CDR3 is TGTGCCAGCAGCCCAAGACTAGCGGGAGGAACAGATACGCAGTATTTT. Translating gives CASSPRLAGGTDTQYF. The chain employs TRBV28 and TRBJ2-3, with 13 positions matching TRBD2. The CDR3 loop spans 16 amino acids. J was trimmed by 3 bases and V by 6 bases; bases with no gene match: 6. Germline V lookup: CDR1 MDHEN, CDR2 SYDVKM.

This chain's CDR3 is CASSDTGWQETQYF. The CDR3 DNA follows: TGCGCCAGCAGCGACACAGGGTGGCAAGAGACCCAGTACTTC. The chain recombines TRBV5-1 with TRBJ2-5; TRBD1 is a possible D gene (6 bases). The CDR3 length is 14 residues. CDR1 SGHRS and CDR2 YFSETQ come from the germline V gene. V was trimmed by 4 bases and J by 2 bases, leaving 12 bases between them.

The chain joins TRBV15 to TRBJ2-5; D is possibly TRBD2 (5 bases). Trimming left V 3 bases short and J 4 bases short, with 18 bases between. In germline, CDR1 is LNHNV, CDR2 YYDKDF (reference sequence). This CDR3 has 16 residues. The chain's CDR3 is CATSSLRRGRGETQYF. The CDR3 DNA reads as TGTGCCACCAGCAGCCTACGACGAGGGAGAGGAGAGACCCAGTACTTC.

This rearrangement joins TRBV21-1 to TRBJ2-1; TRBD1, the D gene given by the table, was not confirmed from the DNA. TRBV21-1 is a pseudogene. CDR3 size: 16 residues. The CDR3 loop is CASSKDEGERYSEQFF. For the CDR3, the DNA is TGTGCCAGCAGCAAAGATGAGGGGGAGCGGTACTCTGAGCAGTTCTTC.

Written as DNA, the CDR3 is TGTGCCAGCAGTGCCACAGGGGGCGCGGGTCAGCCCCAGCATTTT. Its translation: CASSATGGAGQPQHF. V and J are TRBV6-6 and TRBJ1-5; the match to TRBD1 covers 9 bases. Germline V lookup: CDR1 MNHNY, CDR2 SVGAGI (reference sequence). CDR3 size: 15 residues. V lost 5 bases, J lost 6 bases, and 8 bases stayed unmatched.

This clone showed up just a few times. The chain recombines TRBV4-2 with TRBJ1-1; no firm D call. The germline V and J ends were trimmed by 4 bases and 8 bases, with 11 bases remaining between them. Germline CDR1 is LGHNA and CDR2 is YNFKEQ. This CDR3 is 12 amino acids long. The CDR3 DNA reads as TGTGCCAGCAGCCCGCCGAGGGAGGAAGCTTTCTTT. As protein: CASSPPREEAFF.

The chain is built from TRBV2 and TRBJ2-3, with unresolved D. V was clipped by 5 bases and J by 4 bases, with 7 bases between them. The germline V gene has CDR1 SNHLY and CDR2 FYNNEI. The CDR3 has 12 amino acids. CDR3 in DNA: TGTGCCAGCAGTCAAAGGGCAGATACGCAGTATTTT. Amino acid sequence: CASSQRADTQYF.

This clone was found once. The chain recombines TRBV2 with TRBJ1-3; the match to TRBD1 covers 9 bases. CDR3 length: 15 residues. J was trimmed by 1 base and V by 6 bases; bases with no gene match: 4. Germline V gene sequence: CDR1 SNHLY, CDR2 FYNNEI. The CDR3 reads CASSPDRGSGNTIYF. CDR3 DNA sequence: TGTGCCAGCAGCCCTGACAGGGGGTCTGGAAACACCATATATTTT.

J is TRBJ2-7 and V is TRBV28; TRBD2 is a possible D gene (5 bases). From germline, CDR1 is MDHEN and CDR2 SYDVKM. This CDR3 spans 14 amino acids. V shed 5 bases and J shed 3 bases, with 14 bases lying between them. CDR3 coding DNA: TGTGCCAGCAGTCTAGGAGGAACGAGCTACGAGCAGTACTTC. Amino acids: CASSLGGTSYEQYF.

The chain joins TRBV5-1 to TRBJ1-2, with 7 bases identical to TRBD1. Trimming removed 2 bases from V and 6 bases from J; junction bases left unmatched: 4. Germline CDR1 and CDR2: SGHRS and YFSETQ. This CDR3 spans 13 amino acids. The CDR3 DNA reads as TGCGCCAGCAGCTTCTCAGGGGGAGATGGCTACACCTTC. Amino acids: CASSFSGGDGYTF.

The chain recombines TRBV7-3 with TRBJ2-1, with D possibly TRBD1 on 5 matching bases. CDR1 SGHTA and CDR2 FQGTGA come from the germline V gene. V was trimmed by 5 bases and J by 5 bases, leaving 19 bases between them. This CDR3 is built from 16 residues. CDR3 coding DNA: TGTGCCAGCAGCCCCAACTCCGGGCAGGGTCACAATGAGCAGTTCTTC. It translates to CASSPNSGQGHNEQFF.

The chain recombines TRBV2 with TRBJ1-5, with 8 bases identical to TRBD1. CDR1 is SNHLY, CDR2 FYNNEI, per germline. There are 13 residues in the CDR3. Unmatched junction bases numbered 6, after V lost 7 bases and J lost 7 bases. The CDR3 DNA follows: TGTGCCAGCATTGACAGGGGCGGGCAGCCCCAGCATTTT. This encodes CASIDRGGQPQHF.

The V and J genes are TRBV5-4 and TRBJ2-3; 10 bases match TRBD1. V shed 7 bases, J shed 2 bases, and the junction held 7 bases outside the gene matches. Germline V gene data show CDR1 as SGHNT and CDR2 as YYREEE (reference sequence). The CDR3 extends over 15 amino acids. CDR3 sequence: CASALDRGITDTQYF. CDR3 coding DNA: TGTGCCAGCGCCCTGGACAGGGGGATCACAGATACGCAGTATTTT.

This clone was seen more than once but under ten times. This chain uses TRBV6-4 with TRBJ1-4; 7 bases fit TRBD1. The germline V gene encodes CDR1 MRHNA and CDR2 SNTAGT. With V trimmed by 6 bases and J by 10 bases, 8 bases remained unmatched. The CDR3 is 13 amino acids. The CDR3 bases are TGTGCCAGCAGCAACAGGACAGGTGGAAAACTGTTTTTT. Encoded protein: CASSNRTGGKLFF.

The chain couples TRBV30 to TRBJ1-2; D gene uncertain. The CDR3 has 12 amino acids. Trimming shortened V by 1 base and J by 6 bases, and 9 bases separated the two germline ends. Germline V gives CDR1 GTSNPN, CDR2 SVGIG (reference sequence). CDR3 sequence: CAWSAILNGYTF. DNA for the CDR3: TGTGCCTGGAGTGCTATTCTTAATGGCTACACCTTC.

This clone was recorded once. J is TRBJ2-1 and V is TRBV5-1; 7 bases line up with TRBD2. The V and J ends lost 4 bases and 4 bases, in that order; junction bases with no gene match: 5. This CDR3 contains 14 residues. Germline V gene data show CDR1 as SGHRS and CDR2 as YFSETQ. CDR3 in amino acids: CASSLSGTYNEQFF. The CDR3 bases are TGCGCCAGCAGCCTCAGCGGGACGTACAATGAGCAGTTCTTC.

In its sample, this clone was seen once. The CDR3 DNA reads as TGCAGCGCCCGACTGAGCGTCGGCGAGCAGTACTTC. It translates to CSARLSVGEQYF. The chain carries TRBV29-1 and TRBJ2-7; the D is unclear. The V end was cut by 7 bases, the J end by 6 bases, with 16 bases between. Per germline, CDR1 SQVTM and CDR2 ANQGSEA. This CDR3 region has 12 residues.

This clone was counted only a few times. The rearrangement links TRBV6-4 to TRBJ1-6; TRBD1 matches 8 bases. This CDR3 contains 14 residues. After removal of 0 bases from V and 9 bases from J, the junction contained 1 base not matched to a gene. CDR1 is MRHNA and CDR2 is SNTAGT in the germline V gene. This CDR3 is CASSDSDRGSPLHF. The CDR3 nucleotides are TGTGCCAGCAGTGACTCAGACAGGGGTTCACCCCTCCACTTT.

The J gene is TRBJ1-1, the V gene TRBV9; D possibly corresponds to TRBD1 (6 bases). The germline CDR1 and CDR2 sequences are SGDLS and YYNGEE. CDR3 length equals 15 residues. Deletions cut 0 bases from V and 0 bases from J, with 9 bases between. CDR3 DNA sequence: TGTGCCAGCAGCGTAGGGGGGCCCATGAACACTGAAGCTTTCTTT. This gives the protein CASSVGGPMNTEAFF. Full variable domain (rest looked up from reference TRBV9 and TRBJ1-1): DSGVTQTPKHLITATGQRVTLRCSPRSGDLSVYWYQQSLDQGLQFLIQYYNGEERAKGNILERFSAQQFPDLHSELNLSSLELGDSALYFCASSVGGPMNTEAFFGQGTRLTVV.